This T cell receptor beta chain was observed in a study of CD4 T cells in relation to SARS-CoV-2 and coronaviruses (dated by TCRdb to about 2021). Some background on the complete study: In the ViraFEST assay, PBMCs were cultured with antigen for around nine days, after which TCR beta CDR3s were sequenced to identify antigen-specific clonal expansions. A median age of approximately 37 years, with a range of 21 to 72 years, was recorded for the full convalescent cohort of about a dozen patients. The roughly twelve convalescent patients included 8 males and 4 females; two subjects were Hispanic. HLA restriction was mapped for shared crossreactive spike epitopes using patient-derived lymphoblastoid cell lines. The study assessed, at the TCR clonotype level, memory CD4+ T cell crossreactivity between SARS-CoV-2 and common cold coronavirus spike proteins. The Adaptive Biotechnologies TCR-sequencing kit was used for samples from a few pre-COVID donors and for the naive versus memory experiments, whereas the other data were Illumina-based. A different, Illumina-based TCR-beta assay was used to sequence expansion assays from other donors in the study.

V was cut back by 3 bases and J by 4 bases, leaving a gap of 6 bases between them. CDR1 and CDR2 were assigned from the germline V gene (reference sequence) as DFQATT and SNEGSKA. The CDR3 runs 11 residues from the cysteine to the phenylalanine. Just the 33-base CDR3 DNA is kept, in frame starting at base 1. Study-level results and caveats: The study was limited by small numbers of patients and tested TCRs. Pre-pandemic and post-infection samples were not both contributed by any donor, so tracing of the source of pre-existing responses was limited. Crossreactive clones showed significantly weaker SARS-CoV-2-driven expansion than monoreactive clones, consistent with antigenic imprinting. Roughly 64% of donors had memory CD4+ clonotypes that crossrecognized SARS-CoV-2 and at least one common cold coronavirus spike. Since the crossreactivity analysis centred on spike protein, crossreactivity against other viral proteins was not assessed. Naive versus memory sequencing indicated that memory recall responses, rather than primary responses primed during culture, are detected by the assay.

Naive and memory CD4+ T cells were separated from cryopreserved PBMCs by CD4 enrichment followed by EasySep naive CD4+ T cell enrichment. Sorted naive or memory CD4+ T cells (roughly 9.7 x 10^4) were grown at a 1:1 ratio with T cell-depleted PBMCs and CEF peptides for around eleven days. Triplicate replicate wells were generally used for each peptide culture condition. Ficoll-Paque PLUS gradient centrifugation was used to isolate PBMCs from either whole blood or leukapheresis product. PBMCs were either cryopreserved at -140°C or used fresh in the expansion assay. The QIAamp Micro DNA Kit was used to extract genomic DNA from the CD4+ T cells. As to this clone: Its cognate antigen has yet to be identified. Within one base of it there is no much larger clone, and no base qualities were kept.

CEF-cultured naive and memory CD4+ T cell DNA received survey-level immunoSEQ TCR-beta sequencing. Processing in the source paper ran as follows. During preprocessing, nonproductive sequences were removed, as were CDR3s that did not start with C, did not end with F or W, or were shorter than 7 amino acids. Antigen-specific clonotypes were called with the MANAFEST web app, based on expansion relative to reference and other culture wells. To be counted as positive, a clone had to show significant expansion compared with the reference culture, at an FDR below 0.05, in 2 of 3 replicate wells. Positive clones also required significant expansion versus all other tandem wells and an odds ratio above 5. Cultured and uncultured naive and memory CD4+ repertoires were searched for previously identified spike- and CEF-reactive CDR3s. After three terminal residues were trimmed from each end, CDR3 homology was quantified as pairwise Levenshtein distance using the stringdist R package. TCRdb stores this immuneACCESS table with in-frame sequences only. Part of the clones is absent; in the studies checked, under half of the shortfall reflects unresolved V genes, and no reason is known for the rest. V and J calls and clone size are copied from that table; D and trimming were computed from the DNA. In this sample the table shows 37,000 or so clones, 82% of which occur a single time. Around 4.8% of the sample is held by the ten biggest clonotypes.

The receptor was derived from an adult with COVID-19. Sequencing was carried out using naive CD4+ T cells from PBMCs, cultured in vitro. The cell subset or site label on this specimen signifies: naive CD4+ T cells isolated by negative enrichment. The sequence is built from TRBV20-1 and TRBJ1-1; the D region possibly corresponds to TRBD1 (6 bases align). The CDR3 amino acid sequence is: CSASRGTEAFF. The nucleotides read TGCAGTGCTAGCAGGGGCACTGAAGCTTTCTTT.